This TCR beta chain is from a study of cytomegalovirus exposure and HLA in healthy donors. Study at large: Tens of millions of unique TCRs from HLA-typed donors made up an early data release. Overall study results and limits: Three CMV-associated chains proved CMV antigen-specific in vitro.

About this clone itself: Its target is not known.

CDR1 is MGHDK, CDR2 SYGVNS, per germline. The CDR3 is made up of 13 amino acids. V was pared by 2 bases and J by 3 bases, with 1 base of the junction left unmatched. Primers for the PCR totalled 60 Vbeta and 13 Jbeta. Assay used: immunoSEQ multiplex PCR; TCRdb lists only in-frame clones, some missing. The table has some 180,000 clones, roughly 74% seen once; the top ten hold 2.5% to 3%. The chain recombines TRBV25-1 with TRBJ2-7; 7 positions match TRBD1. The receptor was derived from a female donor in good health and CMV-seronegative. Sequencing used PBMCs. The CDR3 is CASSEPGGYEQYF. The CDR3 bases are TGTGCCAGCAGTGAACCAGGGGGCTACGAGCAGTACTTC.